The entry that follows covers one TCR beta chain sequence. The antigen remains undetermined. This sample stems from a study of shared clonotypes between healthy human individuals. Regarding the study as a whole: Non-shared clonotypes had lower generation probabilities than those shared by all four donors. Few donors restricted represented genetic and exposure-history diversity. Four donors shared approximately 5% of their naive CD4 clonotypes.

Original processing methods: Junction-only sequences without quality scores came from ImmunoSEQ, so filtering differed. The data were produced by immunoSEQ multiplex PCR, yet TCRdb's version contains in-frame clones alone and is incomplete. V, J and clone size reflect that table, while D and trimming were determined from the DNA. The sample contains around 200,000 clones, approximately 70% of which appear only once. V was cut by 0 bases and J by 1 base, with 7 bases left in between. The CDR3 is made up of 14 amino acids. Germline V gene data show CDR1 as SGHTS and CDR2 as YDEGEE. The sequencing sample was made of memory CD4+ T cells sorted from blood. The subset was: CD45RA-negative fraction. The chain has TRBV5-8 and TRBJ1-1, with no clear D. This clonotype was obtained from a man between 25 and 39 years old in good health. The CDR3 nucleotides read TGTGCCAGCAGCTTGGAAGGGTCGAACACTGAAGCTTTCTTT. Its translation: CASSLEGSNTEAFF.